This TCR beta chain was recovered during a study of blood T cell repertoires in COVID-19. Some clones are missing from TCRdb's copy, which holds only in-frame ones; the method was immunoSEQ multiplex PCR. There are 150,000 to 200,000 clones in the sample; 80% to 85% occur only once, and about 5.5% lies in the top ten. Trimming took 8 bases from V and 6 from J; bases not matched to a gene: 6. This CDR3 contains 13 residues. J is TRBJ1-1 and V is TRBV12-3 or TRBV12-4; 10 bases agree with TRBD1. Sequenced input: peripheral blood. This TCR came from a woman in her 30s with acute or convalescent COVID-19. This CDR3 reads CASGRTGGSEAFF. CDR3 coding DNA: TGTGCCAGCGGACGGACAGGGGGTTCTGAAGCTTTCTTT.